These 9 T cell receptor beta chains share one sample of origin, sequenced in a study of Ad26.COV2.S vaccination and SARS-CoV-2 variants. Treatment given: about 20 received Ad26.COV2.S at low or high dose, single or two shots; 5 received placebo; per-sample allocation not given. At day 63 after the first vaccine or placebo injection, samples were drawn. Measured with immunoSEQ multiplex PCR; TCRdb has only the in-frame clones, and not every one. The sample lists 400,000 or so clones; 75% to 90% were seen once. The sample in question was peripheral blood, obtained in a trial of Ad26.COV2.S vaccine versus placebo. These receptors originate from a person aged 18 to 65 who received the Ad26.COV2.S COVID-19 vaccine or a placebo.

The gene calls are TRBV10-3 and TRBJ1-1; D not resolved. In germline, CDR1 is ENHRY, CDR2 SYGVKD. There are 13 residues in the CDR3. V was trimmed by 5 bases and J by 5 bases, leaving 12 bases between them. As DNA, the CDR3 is TGTGCCATCAGTAGGCAGGCAGATACTGAAGCTTTCTTT. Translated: CAISRQADTEAFF.

The CDR3 region is CASRGTADEKLFF. The CDR3 DNA sequence: TGCGCCAGTAGAGGGACAGCAGATGAAAAACTGTTTTTT. This chain connects TRBV5-1 to TRBJ1-4, with TRBD1 matching over 7 bases. J lost 6 bases, V lost 8 bases, and 7 bases had no gene match. The length of the CDR3 is 13 residues. CDR1 is SGHRS and CDR2 is YFSETQ in the germline V gene.

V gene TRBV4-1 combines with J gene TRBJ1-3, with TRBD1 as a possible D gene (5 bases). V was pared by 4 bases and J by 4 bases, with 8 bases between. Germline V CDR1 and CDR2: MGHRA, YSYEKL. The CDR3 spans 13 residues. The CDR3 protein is CASSPTGGNTIYF. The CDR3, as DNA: TGCGCCAGCAGCCCAACAGGAGGAAACACCATATATTTT.

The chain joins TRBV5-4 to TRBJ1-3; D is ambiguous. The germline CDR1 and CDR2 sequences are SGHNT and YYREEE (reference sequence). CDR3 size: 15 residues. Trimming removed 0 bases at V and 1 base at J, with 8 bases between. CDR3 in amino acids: CASSLESISGNTIYF. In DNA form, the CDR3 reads TGTGCCAGCAGCTTGGAGTCAATTTCTGGAAACACCATATATTTT. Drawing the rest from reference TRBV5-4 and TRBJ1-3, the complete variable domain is ETGVTQSPTHLIKTRGQQVTLRCSSQSGHNTVSWYQQALGQGPQFIFQYYREEENGRGNFPPRFSGLQFPNYSSELNVNALELDDSALYLCASSLESISGNTIYFGEGSWLTVV.

The CDR3 nucleotides are TGTGCCAGCAGCTTAGTGGCCGAGGAGGGAGAGCAGTACTTC. It specifies CASSLVAEEGEQYF. This sequence joins TRBV7-2 and TRBJ2-7, with D possibly being TRBD2 (6 bases). This CDR3 is 14 amino acids long. Germline V lookup: CDR1 SGHTA, CDR2 FQGNSA. The V and J ends lost 1 base and 7 bases respectively, with 14 bases between them.

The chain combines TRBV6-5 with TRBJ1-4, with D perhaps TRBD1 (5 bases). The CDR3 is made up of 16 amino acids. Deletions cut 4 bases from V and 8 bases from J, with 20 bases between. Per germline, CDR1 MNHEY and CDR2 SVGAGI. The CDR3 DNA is TGTGCCAGCAGTTTCATCCGAGGGCAGGGTAGGGAAAAACTGTTTTTT. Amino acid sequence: CASSFIRGQGREKLFF.

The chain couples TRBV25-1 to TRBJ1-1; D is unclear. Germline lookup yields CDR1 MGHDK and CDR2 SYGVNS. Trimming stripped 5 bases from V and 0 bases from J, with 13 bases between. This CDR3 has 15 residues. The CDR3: CASSPADHLNTEAFF. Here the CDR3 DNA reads TGTGCCAGCAGTCCGGCAGATCACTTGAACACTGAAGCTTTCTTT.

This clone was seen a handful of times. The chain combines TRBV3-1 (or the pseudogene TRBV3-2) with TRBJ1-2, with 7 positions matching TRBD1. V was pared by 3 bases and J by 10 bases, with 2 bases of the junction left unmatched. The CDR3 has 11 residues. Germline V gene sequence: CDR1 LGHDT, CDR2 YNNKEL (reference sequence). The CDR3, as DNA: TGTGCCAGCAGCCAGGACAGGCTCTACACCTTC. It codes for CASSQDRLYTF.

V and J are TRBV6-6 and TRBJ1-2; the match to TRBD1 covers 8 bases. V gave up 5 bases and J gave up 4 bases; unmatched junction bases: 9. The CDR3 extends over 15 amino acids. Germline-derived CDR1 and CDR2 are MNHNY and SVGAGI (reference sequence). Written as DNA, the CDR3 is TGTGCCAGCAGTAAACCGGGACAGGCGAGCTATGGCTACACCTTC. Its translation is CASSKPGQASYGYTF.